This passage covers 8 T cell receptor beta chains from one sample sequenced in a study of blood T cell repertoires in COVID-19. Data came from immunoSEQ multiplex PCR; TCRdb stores just in-frame clones and leaves some out. The table lists around 290,000 clones, 86% of them singletons. The sequencing input was peripheral blood. The receptors come from an older woman with COVID-19, enrolled during active disease.

V is TRBV7-3 and J is TRBJ2-3, with D tentatively TRBD2 (7 bases). CDR1 and CDR2 (germline): SGHTA, FQGTGA. The length of the CDR3 is 14 residues. V lost 2 bases to trimming and J lost 3 bases, with 9 bases between them. The CDR3 DNA reads as TGTGCCAGCAGCTTAGCGGGGGCTACAGATACGCAGTATTTT. It codes for CASSLAGATDTQYF.

This chain uses TRBV19 with TRBJ1-2; tentative D call: TRBD1 (5 bases). CDR1 and CDR2 from the germline V gene are LNHDA and SQIVND (reference sequence). This CDR3 region has 14 residues. Trimming took 3 bases from V and 6 from J, leaving 14 bases between them. CDR3 bases: TGTGCCAGTAGTATTCCGGCGGGGGAGGATGGCTACACCTTC. Its translation is CASSIPAGEDGYTF.

V usage is TRBV5-6 and J usage is TRBJ2-1, with D possibly matching TRBD1 (7 bases). This CDR3 spans 13 amino acids. Germline CDR1 SGHDT, CDR2 YYEEEE. V was clipped by 0 bases and J by 8 bases, with 9 bases between them. CDR3 DNA: TGTGCCAGCAGCTTGGGCAGGGGGGATGAGCAGTTCTTC. Amino acids: CASSLGRGDEQFF.

V is TRBV7-2 and J is TRBJ2-1; D is possibly TRBD1 (6 bases). The germline V and J ends were trimmed by 0 bases and 2 bases, with 14 bases remaining between them. This CDR3 is built from 17 residues. Looked up from germline, CDR1 is SGHTA and CDR2 is FQGNSA. The CDR3 protein is CASSLAGTSLTYNEQFF. DNA of the CDR3: TGTGCCAGCAGCTTAGCCGGGACATCCCTGACCTACAATGAGCAGTTCTTC.

In its sample, this clone was seen once. The V and J genes are TRBV5-1 and TRBJ2-7; 9 bases line up with TRBD1. After removal of 7 bases from V and 3 bases from J, the junction contained 8 bases not matched to a gene. This CDR3 region has 14 residues. Looked up from germline, CDR1 is SGHRS and CDR2 is YFSETQ. The CDR3 DNA reads TGCGCCAGCGGGCGGACAGGGGCTAACTACGAGCAGTACTTC. Its protein is CASGRTGANYEQYF. Filled out from reference TRBV5-1 and TRBJ2-7, the complete variable domain reads KAGVTQTPRYLIKTRGQQVTLSCSPISGHRSVSWYQQTPGQGLQFLFEYFSETQRNKGNFPGRFSGRQFSNSRSEMNVSTLELGDSALYLCASGRTGANYEQYFGPGTRLTVT.

The rearrangement joins TRBV7-9 to TRBJ1-1; the D is unclear. This CDR3 has 13 amino acids. The germline CDR1 and CDR2 sequences are SEHNR and FQNEAQ (reference sequence). Trimming shortened V by 1 base and J by 4 bases, and 7 bases separated the two germline ends. The CDR3 region has the DNA TGTGCCAGCAGCTTAGTTGGGAGCACTGAAGCTTTCTTT. This codes for CASSLVGSTEAFF.

The genes are TRBV6-5 and TRBJ1-1, with 7 bases matching TRBD1. V trimming: 5 bases; J trimming: 4 bases; junction bases outside the gene matches: 7. The germline gives CDR1 MNHEY, CDR2 SVGAGI. This CDR3 is 14 amino acids long. CDR3 protein: CASSRTGEVTEAFF. The DNA for the CDR3 is TGTGCCAGCAGTCGAACAGGGGAGGTCACTGAAGCTTTCTTT.

The chain's CDR3 is CASSEHRVQGYGYTF. DNA of the CDR3: TGTGCCAGCAGTGAACATAGGGTGCAGGGCTATGGCTACACCTTC. J is TRBJ1-2 and V is TRBV2; D perhaps matches TRBD1 (5 bases). Germline V lookup: CDR1 SNHLY, CDR2 FYNNEI. V lost 2 bases, J lost 4 bases, and 14 bases lay in between. CDR3 length equals 15 residues.